Listed below are T cell receptor beta chains from one sample, sequenced in a study of T cell repertoires in cytomegalovirus infection. These TCRs are of unknown antigen specificity. TCRdb reanalysed the reads using MiXCR and keeps one entry per CDR3 protein. The sample has under 70,000 distinct CDR3 sequences; around 34% are singletons. Sequencing was performed on PBMCs, sequenced either directly or after in vitro stimulation (not recorded which). The receptors stem from a human donor in good health (CMV status not recorded). Some clones in this sample may be carry-over from other donors' samples. Both conserved end residues are part of each CDR3. Each record gives: clone size, J gene, V gene, D gene, CDR3 DNA, CDR3 protein. D genes are given only for firm matches. Where a row states a size, it is once, few, many or the class of an expanded clone; other rows omit it.

>-|TRBJ1-1|TRBV11-2|TRBD1
TGTGCCAGCAGCTCAGGGGGGGGCTACACTGAAGCTTTCTTT
CASSSGGGYTEAFF
>few|TRBJ1-1|TRBV27|-
TGTGCCAGCAGTACTAACCCCCTAGGCCCCGAAGCTTTCTTT
CASSTNPLGPEAFF
>-|TRBJ2-2|TRBV27|-
TGTGCCAGCAGTTTCCGACTGGTGGGACACCAATCATCCATACAATACACCGGGGAGCTGTTTTTT
CASSFRLVGHQSSIQYTGELFF
>few|TRBJ2-1|TRBV7-2|-
TGTGCCAGCAGCACCCTATCCGGCGTGGGGGGAGGTGAGCAGTTCTTC
CASSTLSGVGGGEQFF
>-|TRBJ1-3|TRBV7-6|-
TGTGCCAGCAGCTTAGGTTACCGCTCTGGAAACACCATATATTTT
CASSLGYRSGNTIYF
>-|TRBJ2-3|TRBV11-2|TRBD2
TGTGCCAGCAGCTTAACCGGGACTAGGATCTCTCCTAGCACAGATACGCAGTATTTT
CASSLTGTRISPSTDTQYF
>few|TRBJ1-1|TRBV10-3|TRBD1
TGTGCCATCAGCCTGACAGGGGGTAACACTGAAGCTTTCTTT
CAISLTGGNTEAFF
>many|TRBJ2-5|TRBV7-2|TRBD2
TGTGCCAGCAGCTTACTCCTAGCGGGAACAGAGACCCAGTACTTC
CASSLLLAGTETQYF
>-|TRBJ2-3|TRBV12-3/TRBV12-4|-
TGTGCCAGCAGTTTAAACGGGGGCAACGCAGATACGCAGTATTTT
CASSLNGGNADTQYF
>-|TRBJ2-1|TRBV10-3|-
TGTGCCATCAGTGTGAAGGTCATGGGTGAGCAGTTCTTC
CAISVKVMGEQFF
>-|TRBJ2-3|TRBV19|-
TGTGCCAGTAGTCCCTGGGGAAGCACAGATACGCAGTATTTT
CASSPWGSTDTQYF
>-|TRBJ1-1|TRBV19|-
TGTGCCAGTAGTTCCGCACTGGCCACTGAAGCTTTCTTT
CASSSALATEAFF
>few|TRBJ2-7|TRBV7-2|-
TGTGCCAGCAGCTCAGGGACTTACAGGGGTGAGCAGTACTTC
CASSSGTYRGEQYF
>-|TRBJ1-5|TRBV23-1|-
TGCGCCAGCAGACCCGACAGGAACAATCAGCCCCAGCATTTT
CASRPDRNNQPQHF
>many|TRBJ2-5|TRBV7-8|-
TGTGCCAGCAGCTTAGGGATCTTCTCGGAGACCCAGTACTTC
CASSLGIFSETQYF
>few|TRBJ1-1|TRBV12-3/TRBV12-4|-
TGTGCCAGCGGAACAGGGAGCGAAGCTTTCTTT
CASGTGSEAFF
>many|TRBJ1-5|TRBV28|-
TGTGCCAGCATCAAGGGGGGGGCCCAGCCCCAGCATTTT
CASIKGGAQPQHF
>few|TRBJ2-5|TRBV7-2|-
TGTGCCAGCAGCTTAGGCCGGTCTCCGGTCGAGACCCAGTACTTC
CASSLGRSPVETQYF
>once|TRBJ1-4|TRBV12-3/TRBV12-4|TRBD1
TGTGCCAGCAGTGACTGGGACAGGTCGGGGAAACTGTTTTTT
CASSDWDRSGKLFF
>-|TRBJ1-4|TRBV20-1|TRBD1
TGCAGTGCTAGAGCGTCGACAGGGGTTAGCGAAAAACTGTTTTTT
CSARASTGVSEKLFF
>few|TRBJ2-7|TRBV18|TRBD1
TGTGCCAGCTCACGGACAGGGGGAGACTACGAGCAGTACTTC
CASSRTGGDYEQYF
>-|TRBJ2-5|TRBV20-1|TRBD2
TGCAGTGCCGCCCCACCGGGACTAGCCCACCAAGAGACCCAGTACTTC
CSAAPPGLAHQETQYF
>-|TRBJ1-5|TRBV28|-
TGTGCCAGCAGTCTCATGTCTTATAGCAATCAGCCCCAGCATTTT
CASSLMSYSNQPQHF
>few|TRBJ2-6|TRBV5-6|-
TGTGCCAGCAGCTTGTTGGGAGAAAGGGGGAACTCTGGGGCCAACGTCCTGACTTTC
CASSLLGERGNSGANVLTF
>once|TRBJ1-6|TRBV6-6|TRBD1
TGTGCCAGCAGTTATCTGCAGGGGGTATCACCCCTCCACTTT
CASSYLQGVSPLHF